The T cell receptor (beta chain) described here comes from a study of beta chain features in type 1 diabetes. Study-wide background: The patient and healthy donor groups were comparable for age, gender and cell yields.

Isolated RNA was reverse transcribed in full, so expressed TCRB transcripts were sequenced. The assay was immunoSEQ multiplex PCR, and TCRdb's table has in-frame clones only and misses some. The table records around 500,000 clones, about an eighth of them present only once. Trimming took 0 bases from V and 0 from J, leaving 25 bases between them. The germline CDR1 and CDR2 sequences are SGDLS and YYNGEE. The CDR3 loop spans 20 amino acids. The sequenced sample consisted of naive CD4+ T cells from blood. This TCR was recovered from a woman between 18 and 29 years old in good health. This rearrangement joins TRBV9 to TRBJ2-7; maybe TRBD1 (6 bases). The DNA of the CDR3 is TGTGCCAGCAGCGTAGGACCCTCCCCCCTCGGGACAAAGAGCTCCTACGAGCAGTACTTC. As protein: CASSVGPSPLGTKSSYEQYF.